This record concerns one T cell receptor (beta chain) sequence. Which antigen it targets is not known. Per-nucleotide qualities are absent, and no much larger clonotype sits a single base away. These data originate in a study of blood T cell repertoires in COVID-19 (dated by TCRdb to the early 2020s). Looking at the study overall: Samples covering the acute and convalescent phases of COVID-19 were provided by collaborators in the United States, Italy and Spain. Sample metadata almost always included a de-identified subject ID, COVID-19 status, age in years and sex. The material from the prospective study consisted of cDNA or gDNA derived from T cells, B-cell-depleted T cells, or PBMCs. The repertoires were made available in a free public database intended to serve as a resource for research on the immune response to SARS-CoV-2. Where available, HLA class I and class II types were obtained from metadata supplied by the sample provider rather than from assay-based typing. The samples were drawn from the first 160 participants of the ongoing ImmuneRACE study and from 1,254 subjects provided by 6 global collaborators. The dataset comprised deeply sampled blood TCRbeta repertoires from subjects exposed to, actively infected with, or recovered from COVID-19.

V and J lose 0 bases and 1 base, and a span of 4 bases separates them. Spanning cysteine to phenylalanine, the CDR3 consists of 13 amino acids. Only the CDR3 DNA stays, 39 bases, in frame from base 1. According to the germline V gene (reference sequence), CDR1 reads SGHNT and CDR2 reads YYREEE. What the authors observed across the whole study: The amount of clinical and demographic metadata varied by source and participant and was provided uncurated.

TCRbeta CDR3 regions were amplified from genomic DNA using the immunoSEQ Assay, a bias-controlled multiplex PCR. In the paper's pipeline: The number of nucleated cells in each sample was estimated by amplification of reference gene primers within the assay. To quantify the absolute abundance of each unique TCRbeta CDR3 rearrangement, sequence reads were collapsed and filtered. Productive Simpson clonality was computed per sample as the square root of Simpson's diversity index over productive rearrangements. Not all clones reach the TCRdb copy of this immuneACCESS table, which keeps in-frame sequences only. Checked studies attribute under half of the gap to unresolved V genes and leave the rest unexplained. The DNA gave D and trimming, while V, J and clone size come from that table. The sample table lists 490,000 or so clones, approximately 88% of them with a count of one. Less than 2% of the sample is held by the ten biggest clonotypes.

In the prospective study, participants were roughly 18 to 100 years old, resided in 24 geographic areas of the United States, and were enrolled through a virtual design. In the prospective study, participants were assigned to cohorts based on the clinical history participants reported in a screening survey and a study questionnaire. Recovered participants in ImmuneRACE Cohort 3 were defined by two consecutive negative NP/OP PCR tests, clearance by a healthcare professional, or resolution of symptoms. Each participant in the prospective study had whole blood, serum and a nasopharyngeal or oropharyngeal swab collected by mobile phlebotomists. Prospective study participants could optionally give additional blood draws and questionnaires over an approximately two-month period. Before DNA extraction, blood samples from the prospective study were shipped at room temperature or frozen.

This chain is built from TRBV5-4 and TRBJ1-1; the D gene lacks a confident call. This receptor was identified in a woman between 40 and 50 years old who had recovered from COVID-19. Sequencing was performed on PBMCs or T cells enriched from blood (not recorded which). The sequenced DNA is TGTGCCAGCAGCTTGGCCAAGAACACTGAAGCTTTCTTT. Its coded protein is CASSLAKNTEAFF.